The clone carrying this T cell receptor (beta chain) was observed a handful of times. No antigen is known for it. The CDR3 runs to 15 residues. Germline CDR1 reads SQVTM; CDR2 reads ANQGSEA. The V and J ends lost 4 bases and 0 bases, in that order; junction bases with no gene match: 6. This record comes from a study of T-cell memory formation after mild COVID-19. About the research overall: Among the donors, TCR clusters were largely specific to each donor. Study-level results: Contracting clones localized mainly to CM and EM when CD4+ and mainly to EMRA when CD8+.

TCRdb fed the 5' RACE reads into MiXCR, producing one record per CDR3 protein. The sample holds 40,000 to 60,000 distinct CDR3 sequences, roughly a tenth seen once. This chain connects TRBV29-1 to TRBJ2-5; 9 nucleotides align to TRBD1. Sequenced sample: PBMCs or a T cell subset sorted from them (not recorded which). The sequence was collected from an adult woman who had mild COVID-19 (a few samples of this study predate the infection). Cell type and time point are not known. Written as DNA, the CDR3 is TGCAGCGTTGTAATCACAGGGGGCTACCAAGAGACCCAGTACTTC. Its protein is CSVVITGGYQETQYF.